This T cell receptor (beta chain) appears in the sequencing data of a study of blood T cells in healthy people across ages. General study findings and limits: Changes seen in expanded clonotypes were possibly confounded by donor CMV status left unknown.

A word on this clonotype: Its antigen is still unknown.

Between the trimmed V and J ends, which lost 6 bases and 3 bases, there was a span of 12 bases. Per the germline V gene, CDR1 is SGHTA and CDR2 is FQGNSA. The CDR3 is 14 amino acids. Together with a sample-barcoded 5' primer, a J-beta primer mix was included in a second PCR lasting about 7 to 12 cycles. Tagging of each cDNA molecule was performed by a template-switch adaptor with 12 random nucleotides. No fewer than 2.5 million CDR3-containing paired-end reads came from each sample. TCRdb redid the calling of the 5' RACE reads with MiXCR, one entry per CDR3 protein. The sample consists of roughly 1.9 million distinct CDR3 sequences, roughly two fifths of them appearing once.

The sample consisted of blood. This receptor was identified in a human donor in good health. The chain recombines TRBV7-2 with TRBJ1-5, with D maybe TRBD1 (5 bases). CDR3 in amino acids: CASSPTGANQPQHF. The DNA for the CDR3 is TGTGCCAGCAGTCCTACAGGCGCCAATCAGCCCCAGCATTTT.